This T cell receptor (beta chain) was documented in a study of T cells in Graves' hyperthyroidism and ophthalmopathy. Study-wide points: Appearing also in blood were most of the thyroid clonotypes expanded above 0.001.

Among ophthalmopathy patients, the Clinical Activity Score reached at least 3, the NOSPECS grade reached at least 4, and duration remained under 3 months. Patients having uncontrolled infection, another autoimmune disease, pregnancy or lactation were not included. Amplified regions were TCR beta CDR3 sequences from RNA transcripts. TCR CDR3 regions were first amplified by RT-PCR with HTBI primers. TCRdb re-derived calls from the multiplex PCR reads in MiXCR, one entry per CDR3 protein. The sample lists about 260,000 distinct CDR3 sequences; 15% to 20% were seen once. V was clipped by 5 bases and J by 1 base, with 7 bases between them. The length of the CDR3 is 13 residues. Germline-derived CDR1 and CDR2 are PRHDT and FYEKMQ (reference sequence). This clonotype was recorded at least ten times. Its antigen is unknown.

This TCR derives from a woman between 18 and 30 years old with Graves' ophthalmopathy. Material for sequencing was blood. The rearrangement links TRBV13 to TRBJ2-3, with D unclear. CDR3 loop: CASSPTGTDTQYF. Here the CDR3 DNA reads TGTGCCAGCAGCCCGACGGGCACAGATACGCAGTATTTT.